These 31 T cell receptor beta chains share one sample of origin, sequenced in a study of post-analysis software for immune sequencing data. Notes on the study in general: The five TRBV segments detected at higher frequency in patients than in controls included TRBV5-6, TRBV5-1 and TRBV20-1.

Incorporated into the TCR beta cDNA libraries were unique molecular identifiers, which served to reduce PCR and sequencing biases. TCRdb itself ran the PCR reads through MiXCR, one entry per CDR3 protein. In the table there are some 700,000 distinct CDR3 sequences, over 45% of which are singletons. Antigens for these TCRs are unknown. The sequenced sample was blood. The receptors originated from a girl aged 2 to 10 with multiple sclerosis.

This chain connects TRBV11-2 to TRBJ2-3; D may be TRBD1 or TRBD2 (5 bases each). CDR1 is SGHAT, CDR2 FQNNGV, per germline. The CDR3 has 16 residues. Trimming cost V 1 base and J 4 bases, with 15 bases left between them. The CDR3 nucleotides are TGTGCCAGCAGCTTAGTTGGGGGTTTGGTCTCAGATACGCAGTATTTT. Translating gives CASSLVGGLVSDTQYF.

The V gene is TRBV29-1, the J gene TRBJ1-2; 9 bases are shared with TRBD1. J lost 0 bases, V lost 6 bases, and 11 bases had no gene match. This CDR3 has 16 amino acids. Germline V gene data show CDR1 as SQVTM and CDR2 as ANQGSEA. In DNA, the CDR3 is TGCAGCGTAGTTTCGGGACAGGGACCTACTAACTATGGCTACACCTTC. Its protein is CSVVSGQGPTNYGYTF.

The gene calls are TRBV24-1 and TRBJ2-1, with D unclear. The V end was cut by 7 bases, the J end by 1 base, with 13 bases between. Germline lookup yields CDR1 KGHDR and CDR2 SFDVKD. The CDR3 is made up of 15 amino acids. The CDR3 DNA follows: TGTGCCACCAGCTCGTACAACTCATCCTACAATGAGCAGTTCTTC. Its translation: CATSSYNSSYNEQFF.

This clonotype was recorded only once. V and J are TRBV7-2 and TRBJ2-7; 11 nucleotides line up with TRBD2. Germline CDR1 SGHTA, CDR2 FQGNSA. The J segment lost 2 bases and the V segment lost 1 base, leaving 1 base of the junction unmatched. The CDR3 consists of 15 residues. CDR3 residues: CASSLDSGRAYEQYF. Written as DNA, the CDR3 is TGTGCCAGCAGCTTAGATAGCGGGAGGGCCTACGAGCAGTACTTC. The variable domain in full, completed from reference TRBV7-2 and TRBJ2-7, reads GAGVSQSPSNKVTEKGKDVELRCDPISGHTALYWYRQSLGQGLEFLIYFQGNSAPDKSGLPSDRFSAERTGGSVSTLTIQRTQQEDSAVYLCASSLDSGRAYEQYFGPGTRLTVT.

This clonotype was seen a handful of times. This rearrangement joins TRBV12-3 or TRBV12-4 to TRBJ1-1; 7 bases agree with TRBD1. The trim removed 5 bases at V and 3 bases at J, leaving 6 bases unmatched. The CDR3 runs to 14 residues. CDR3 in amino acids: CASSPTGLDTEAFF. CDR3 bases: TGTGCCAGCAGTCCGACAGGGTTAGACACTGAAGCTTTCTTT.

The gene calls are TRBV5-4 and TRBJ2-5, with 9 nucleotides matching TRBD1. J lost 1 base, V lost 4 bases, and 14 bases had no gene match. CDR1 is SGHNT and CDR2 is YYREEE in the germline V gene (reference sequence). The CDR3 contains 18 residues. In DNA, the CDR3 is TGTGCCAGCAGCCGAGACAGGGGGGGTCCCAACCTCCAAGAGACCCAGTACTTC. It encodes CASSRDRGGPNLQETQYF.

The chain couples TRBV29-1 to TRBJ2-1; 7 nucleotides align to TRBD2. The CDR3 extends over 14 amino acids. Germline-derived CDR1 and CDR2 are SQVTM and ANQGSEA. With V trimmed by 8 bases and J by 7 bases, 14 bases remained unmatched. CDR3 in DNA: TGCAGCTCCTTCACAGCGGGAAAGTATAATGAGCAGTTCTTC. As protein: CSSFTAGKYNEQFF.

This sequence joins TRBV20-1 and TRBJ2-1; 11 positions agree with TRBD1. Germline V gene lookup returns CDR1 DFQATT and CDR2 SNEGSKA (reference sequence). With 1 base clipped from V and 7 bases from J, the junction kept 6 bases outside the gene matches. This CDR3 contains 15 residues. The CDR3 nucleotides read TGCAGTGCTAGAGCCGGGACAGGGGGTCGGAATGAGCAGTTCTTC. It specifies CSARAGTGGRNEQFF.

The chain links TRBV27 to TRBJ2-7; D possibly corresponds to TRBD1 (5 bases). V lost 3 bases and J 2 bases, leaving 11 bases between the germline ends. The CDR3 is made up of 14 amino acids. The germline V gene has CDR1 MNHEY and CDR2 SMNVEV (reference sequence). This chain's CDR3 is CASSLIDRAYEQYF. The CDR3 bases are TGTGCCAGCAGTTTGATCGACAGAGCCTACGAGCAGTACTTC.

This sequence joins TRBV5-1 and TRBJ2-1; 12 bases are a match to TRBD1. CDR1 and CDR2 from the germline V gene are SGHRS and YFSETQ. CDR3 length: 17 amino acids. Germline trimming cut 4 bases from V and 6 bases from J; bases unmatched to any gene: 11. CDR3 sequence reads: CASSPGQGANVGNEQFF. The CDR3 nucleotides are TGCGCCAGCAGCCCGGGACAGGGGGCGAATGTAGGCAATGAGCAGTTCTTC. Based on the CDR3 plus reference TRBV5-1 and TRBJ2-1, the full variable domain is KAGVTQTPRYLIKTRGQQVTLSCSPISGHRSVSWYQQTPGQGLQFLFEYFSETQRNKGNFPGRFSGRQFSNSRSEMNVSTLELGDSALYLCASSPGQGANVGNEQFFGPGTRLTVL.

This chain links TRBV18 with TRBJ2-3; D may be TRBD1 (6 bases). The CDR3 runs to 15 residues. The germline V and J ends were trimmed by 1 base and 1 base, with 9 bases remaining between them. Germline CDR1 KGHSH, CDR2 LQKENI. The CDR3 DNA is TGTGCCAGCTCACCACGGACAGACCGCACAGATACGCAGTATTTT. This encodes CASSPRTDRTDTQYF.

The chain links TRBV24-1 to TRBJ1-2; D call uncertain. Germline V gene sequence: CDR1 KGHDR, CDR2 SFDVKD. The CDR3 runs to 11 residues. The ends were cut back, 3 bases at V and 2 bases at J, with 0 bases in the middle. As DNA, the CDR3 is TGTGCCACCAGTGATAACTATGGCTACACCTTC. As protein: CATSDNYGYTF.

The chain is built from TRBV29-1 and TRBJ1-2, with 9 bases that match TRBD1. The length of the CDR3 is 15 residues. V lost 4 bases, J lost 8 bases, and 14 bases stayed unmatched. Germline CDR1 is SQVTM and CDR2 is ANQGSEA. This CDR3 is CSVGGGQGILGGYTF. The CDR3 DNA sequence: TGCAGCGTTGGGGGAGGACAGGGGATTCTGGGAGGCTACACCTTC.

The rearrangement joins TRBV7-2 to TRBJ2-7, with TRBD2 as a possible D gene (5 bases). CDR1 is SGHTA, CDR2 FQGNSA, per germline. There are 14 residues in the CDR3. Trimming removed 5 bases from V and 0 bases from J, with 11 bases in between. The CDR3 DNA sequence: TGTGCCAGCAGCCAAGGAGGCTACTCCTACGAGCAGTACTTC. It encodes CASSQGGYSYEQYF.

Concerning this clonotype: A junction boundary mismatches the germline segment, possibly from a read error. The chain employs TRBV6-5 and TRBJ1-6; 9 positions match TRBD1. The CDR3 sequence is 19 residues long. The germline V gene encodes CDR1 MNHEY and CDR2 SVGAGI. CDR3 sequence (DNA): TGTGCCAGCAGTTACAGATTGGGACAGGGACTCTCCTATAATTCGCCCCTCCACTTT. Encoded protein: CASSYRLGQGLSYNSPLHF.

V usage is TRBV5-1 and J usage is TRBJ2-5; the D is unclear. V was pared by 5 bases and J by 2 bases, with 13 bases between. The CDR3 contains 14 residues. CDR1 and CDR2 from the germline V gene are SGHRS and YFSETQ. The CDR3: CASSLGPVQETQYF. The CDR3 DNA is TGCGCCAGCAGTCTAGGTCCAGTACAAGAGACCCAGTACTTC.

CDR3 sequence: CASSLAGGEITEAFF. CDR3 DNA sequence: TGCGCCAGCAGCCTGGCAGGGGGCGAAATTACTGAAGCTTTCTTT. The V and J genes are TRBV5-1 and TRBJ1-1; TRBD1 agrees at 8 bases. V was pared by 4 bases and J by 5 bases, with 10 bases of the junction left unmatched. This CDR3 region has 15 residues. CDR1 SGHRS and CDR2 YFSETQ come from the germline V gene.

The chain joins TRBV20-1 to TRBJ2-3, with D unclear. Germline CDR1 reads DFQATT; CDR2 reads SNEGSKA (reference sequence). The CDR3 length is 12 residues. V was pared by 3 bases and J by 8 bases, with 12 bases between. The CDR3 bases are TGCAGTGCTAGTTCGGCGGCAGGTACGCAGTATTTT. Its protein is CSASSAAGTQYF.

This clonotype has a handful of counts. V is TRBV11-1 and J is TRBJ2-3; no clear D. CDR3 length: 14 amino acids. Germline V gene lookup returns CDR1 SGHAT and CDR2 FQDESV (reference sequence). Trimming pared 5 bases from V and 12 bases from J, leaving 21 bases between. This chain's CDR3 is CASSDEDPSRSQYF. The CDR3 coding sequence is TGTGCCAGCAGCGATGAAGACCCGTCCAGGTCCCAGTATTTT.

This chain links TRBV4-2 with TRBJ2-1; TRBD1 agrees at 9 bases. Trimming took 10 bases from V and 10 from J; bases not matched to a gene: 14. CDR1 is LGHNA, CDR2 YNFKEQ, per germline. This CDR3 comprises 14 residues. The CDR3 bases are TGTGCCATCTCTTCCGGGACAGGGTACAGCGAGCAGTTCTTC. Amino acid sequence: CAISSGTGYSEQFF.

In DNA, the CDR3 is TGCGCCAGCTACGGAGGTGAAGTATCTGGGGCCAACGTCCTGACTTTC. The encoded protein is CASYGGEVSGANVLTF. This sequence joins TRBV5-1 and TRBJ2-6; D is possibly TRBD2 (5 bases). CDR3 length: 16 amino acids. V lost 7 bases and J lost 1, with 15 bases in between. CDR1 and CDR2 from the germline V gene are SGHRS and YFSETQ.

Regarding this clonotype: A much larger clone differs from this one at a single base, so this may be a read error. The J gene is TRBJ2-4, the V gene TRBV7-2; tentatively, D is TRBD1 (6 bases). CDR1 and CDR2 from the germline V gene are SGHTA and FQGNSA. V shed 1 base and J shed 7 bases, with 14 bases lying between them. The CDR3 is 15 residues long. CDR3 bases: TGTACCAGCAGCTTAGGAGCTGGGGGCAGGAACATTCAGTACTTC. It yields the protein CTSSLGAGGRNIQYF. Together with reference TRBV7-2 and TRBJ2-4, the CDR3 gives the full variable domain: GAGVSQSPSNKVTEKGKDVELRCDPISGHTALYWYRQSLGQGLEFLIYFQGNSAPDKSGLPSDRFSAERTGGSVSTLTIQRTQQEDSAVYLCTSSLGAGGRNIQYFGAGTRLSVL.

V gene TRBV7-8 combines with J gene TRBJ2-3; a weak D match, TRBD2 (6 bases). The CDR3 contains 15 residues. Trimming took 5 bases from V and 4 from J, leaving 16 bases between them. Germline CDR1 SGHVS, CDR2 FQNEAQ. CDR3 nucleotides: TGTGCCAGCAGCCGAAGATGGGAGGACGCAGATACGCAGTATTTT. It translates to CASSRRWEDADTQYF.

The CDR3 region has the DNA TGTGCCAGCAGTTCTGACAGGACGTACTTCTATGGCTACACCTTC. Protein product: CASSSDRTYFYGYTF. The V gene is TRBV27, the J gene TRBJ1-2, with D possibly being TRBD1 (6 bases). V lost 4 bases and J lost 4, with 16 bases in between. Germline CDR1 and CDR2: MNHEY and SMNVEV (reference sequence). The length of the CDR3 is 15 residues.

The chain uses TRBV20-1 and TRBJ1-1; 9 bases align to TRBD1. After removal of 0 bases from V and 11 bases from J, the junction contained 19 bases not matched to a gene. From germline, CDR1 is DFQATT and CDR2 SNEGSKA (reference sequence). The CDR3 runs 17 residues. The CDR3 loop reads CSARDDGSWDREWGAFF. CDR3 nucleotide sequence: TGCAGTGCTAGAGATGATGGATCGTGGGACAGGGAATGGGGGGCTTTCTTT.

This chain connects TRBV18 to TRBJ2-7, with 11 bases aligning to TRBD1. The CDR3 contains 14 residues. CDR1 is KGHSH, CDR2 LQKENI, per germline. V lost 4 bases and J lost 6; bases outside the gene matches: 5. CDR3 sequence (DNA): TGTGCCAGCTCACGAGGTGGACAGGGGGCCGAGCAGTACTTC. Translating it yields CASSRGGQGAEQYF.

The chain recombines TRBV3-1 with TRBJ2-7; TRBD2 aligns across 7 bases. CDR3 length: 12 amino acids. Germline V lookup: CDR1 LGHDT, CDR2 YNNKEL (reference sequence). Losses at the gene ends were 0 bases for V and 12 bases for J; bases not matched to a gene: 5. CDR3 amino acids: CASSQETSRAYF. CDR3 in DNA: TGTGCCAGCAGCCAAGAGACTAGCCGGGCGTACTTC.

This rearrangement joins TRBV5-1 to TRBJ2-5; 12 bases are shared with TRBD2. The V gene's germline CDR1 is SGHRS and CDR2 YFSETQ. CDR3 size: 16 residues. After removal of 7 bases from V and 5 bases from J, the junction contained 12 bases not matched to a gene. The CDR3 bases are TGCGCCAGCCGGAGACTAGCGGGAGAAAACGGGGAGACCCAGTACTTC. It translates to CASRRLAGENGETQYF.

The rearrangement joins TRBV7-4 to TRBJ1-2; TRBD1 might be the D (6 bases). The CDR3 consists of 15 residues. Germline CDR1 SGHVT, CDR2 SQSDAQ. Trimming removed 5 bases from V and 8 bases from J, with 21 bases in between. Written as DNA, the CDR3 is TGTGCCAGCAGCGAACGACAGGCATCGAGCGTGGGCTACACCTTC. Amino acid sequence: CASSERQASSVGYTF.

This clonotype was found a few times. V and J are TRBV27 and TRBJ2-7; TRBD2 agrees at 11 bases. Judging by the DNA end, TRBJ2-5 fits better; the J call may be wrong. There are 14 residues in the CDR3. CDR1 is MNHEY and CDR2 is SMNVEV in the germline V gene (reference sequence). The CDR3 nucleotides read TGTGCCAGCAGGGGACTAGCGGCCCAAGAGACCCAGTACTTC. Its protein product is CASRGLAAQETQYF.

Here the CDR3 reads CASSARRGPSYEQYF. The CDR3 DNA follows: TGTGCCAGCAGTGCAAGGAGGGGCCCCTCCTACGAGCAGTACTTC. The chain combines TRBV2 with TRBJ2-7; tentative D call: TRBD2 (6 bases). The germline V gene has CDR1 SNHLY and CDR2 FYNNEI. Trimming removed 4 bases from V and 0 bases from J, with 13 bases in between. CDR3 length equals 15 residues.